These 27 T cell receptor beta chains came from one sample sequenced in a study of CD8 T cells in Susac syndrome. Reverse transcription of 0.5 to 1 ug RNA was performed with random hexamers. TCRdb re-called the immunoSEQ multiplex PCR reads through MiXCR, storing one row per CDR3 protein. The sample shows tens of thousands of distinct CDR3 sequences, 80% to 95% of them seen only once. Sequencing was carried out using CD8+ T cells from PBMCs. Receptors were obtained from a human donor in good health.

In this sample, this clonotype turned up once. This chain joins TRBV7-9 and TRBJ2-1, with D perhaps TRBD1 (6 bases). Germline V gene data show CDR1 as SEHNR and CDR2 as FQNEAQ (reference sequence). V lost 6 bases and J lost 9, with 12 bases in between. The CDR3 is 12 amino acids. In nucleotides, the CDR3 is TGTGCCAGCAGTCCTACAGGGCCTGAGCAGTTCTTC. Amino acids: CASSPTGPEQFF. Full variable domain (outside the CDR3, taken from reference TRBV7-9 and TRBJ2-1): DTGVSQNPRHKITKRGQNVTFRCDPISEHNRLYWYRQTLGQGPEFLTYFQNEAQLEKSRLLSDRFSAERPKGSFSTLEIQRTEQGDSAMYLCASSPTGPEQFFGPGTRLTVL.

In its sample, this clonotype was seen once. The chain is built from TRBV3-1 and TRBJ2-3, with 7 bases matching TRBD2. The CDR3 length is 16 residues. The J segment lost 5 bases and the V segment lost 0 bases, leaving 8 bases of the junction unmatched. Germline CDR1 LGHDT, CDR2 YNNKEL (reference sequence). CDR3 sequence reads: CASSQDGGEMEDTQYF. The CDR3, as DNA: TGTGCCAGCAGCCAAGATGGGGGGGAGATGGAAGATACGCAGTATTTT.

The chain recombines TRBV14 with TRBJ1-2, with D possibly being TRBD1 (6 bases). The V and J ends lost 0 bases and 4 bases respectively, with 12 bases between them. Germline values: CDR1 SGHDN, CDR2 FVKESK. This CDR3 region has 15 residues. The CDR3 DNA sequence: TGTGCCAGCAGCCAAGATCACAGGGACCTCTATGGCTACACCTTC. This encodes CASSQDHRDLYGYTF.

The rearrangement joins TRBV28 to TRBJ1-4; 10 bases map to TRBD1. This CDR3 is 18 amino acids long. The germline V gene has CDR1 MDHEN and CDR2 SYDVKM. J lost 3 bases, V lost 4 bases, and 11 bases had no gene match. This chain's CDR3 is CASSSIDRGLAANEKLFF. CDR3 coding DNA: TGTGCCAGCAGTTCCATTGACAGGGGGCTAGCTGCTAATGAAAAACTGTTTTTT.

The chain couples TRBV12-3 or TRBV12-4 to TRBJ2-7; 12 positions match TRBD1. The CDR3 is made up of 17 amino acids. V was pared by 5 bases and J by 2 bases, with 10 bases of the junction left unmatched. The CDR3, as DNA: TGTGCCAGCAGTGGGCCGGGACAGGGGGCGACACCCTACGAGCAGTACTTC. Translating it yields CASSGPGQGATPYEQYF.

This CDR3 is CASSLRPATDTQYF. As DNA, the CDR3 is TGTGCCAGCAGTTTAAGACCAGCCACAGATACGCAGTATTTT. The chain links TRBV28 to TRBJ2-3; no clear D gene. The germline CDR1 and CDR2 sequences are MDHEN and SYDVKM. The CDR3 runs 14 residues. The ends were cut back, 2 bases at V and 2 bases at J, with 8 bases in the middle. The entire variable domain, with the rest obtained from reference TRBV28 and TRBJ2-3, is as follows: DVKVTQSSRYLVKRTGEKVFLECVQDMDHENMFWYRQDPGLGLRLIYFSYDVKMKEKGDIPEGYSVSREKKERFSLILESASTNQTSMYLCASSLRPATDTQYFGPGTRLTVL.

The chain carries TRBV24-1 and TRBJ2-5; 8 nucleotides line up with TRBD1. Per germline, CDR1 KGHDR and CDR2 SFDVKD. Trimming removed 5 bases from V and 8 bases from J; junction bases left unmatched: 9. CDR3 size: 14 residues. CDR3 loop: CATSARTGHGTQYF. The CDR3 nucleotides are TGTGCCACCAGTGCCCGGACAGGGCACGGAACCCAGTACTTC.

This rearrangement joins TRBV7-2 to TRBJ1-1; the D gene is possibly TRBD1 (6 bases). V lost 11 bases and J 1 base, leaving 11 bases between the germline ends. The CDR3 is made up of 12 amino acids. Germline V CDR1 and CDR2: SGHTA, FQGNSA. This chain's CDR3 is CASMDRNTEAFF. The CDR3 nucleotides read TGTGCCTCCATGGACAGGAACACTGAAGCTTTCTTT.

J is TRBJ2-7 and V is TRBV5-6, with TRBD1 as a possible D gene (5 bases). Germline CDR1 and CDR2: SGHDT and YYEEEE. The CDR3 length is 15 residues. Trimming left V 7 bases short and J 5 bases short, with 22 bases between. CDR3 nucleotides: TGTGCCAGCCACATCCAAGGGGCCACAGAGGACGAGCAGTACTTC. Translating gives CASHIQGATEDEQYF.

This clonotype was found once. V usage is TRBV28 and J usage is TRBJ2-7; no reliable D call. Trimming stripped 3 bases from V and 2 bases from J, with 11 bases between. Germline CDR1 MDHEN, CDR2 SYDVKM. The CDR3 contains 14 residues. This chain's CDR3 is CASSFTGPTYEQYF. The CDR3 DNA sequence: TGTGCCAGCAGTTTCACGGGTCCTACCTACGAGCAGTACTTC.

The rearrangement joins TRBV12-3 or TRBV12-4 to TRBJ2-7, with TRBD2 matching over 7 bases. Trimming took 1 base from V and 2 from J; bases not matched to a gene: 5. This CDR3 is 15 amino acids long. Written as DNA, the CDR3 is TGTGCCAGCAGTTTAGTAGTAGCGGGTGCCTACGAGCAGTACTTC. This encodes CASSLVVAGAYEQYF.

The chain links TRBV7-8 to TRBJ2-4; 8 bases map to TRBD1. Looked up from germline, CDR1 is SGHVS and CDR2 is FQNEAQ. The CDR3 consists of 13 residues. V trimming: 5 bases; J trimming: 8 bases; junction bases outside the gene matches: 5. This CDR3 reads CASSTGQGDIQYF. In DNA, the CDR3 is TGTGCCAGCAGCACAGGACAGGGAGACATTCAGTACTTC. The full variable domain, completed using reference TRBV7-8 and TRBJ2-4, is GAGVSQSPRYKVAKRGQDVALRCDPISGHVSLFWYQQALGQGPEFLTYFQNEAQLDKSGLPSDRFFAERPEGSVSTLKIQRTQQEDSAVYLCASSTGQGDIQYFGAGTRLSVL.

The chain is built from TRBV4-1 and TRBJ2-7; tentative D call: TRBD1 (6 bases). V was shortened by 0 bases and J by 3 bases, with 12 bases between the two germline ends. From germline, CDR1 is MGHRA and CDR2 YSYEKL. This CDR3 comprises 15 residues. The CDR3 spells CASSQDPTGSYEQYF. CDR3 bases: TGCGCCAGCAGCCAAGACCCGACAGGTAGCTACGAGCAGTACTTC.

This clonotype appeared a few times. The V and J genes are TRBV7-9 and TRBJ2-5; D remains unclear. The germline V and J ends were trimmed by 3 bases and 3 bases, with 8 bases remaining between them. The CDR3 is made up of 13 amino acids. CDR1 is SEHNR and CDR2 is FQNEAQ in the germline V gene (reference sequence). The CDR3 DNA follows: TGTGCCAGCAGCTTGTCACCCGAAGAGACCCAGTACTTC. As protein: CASSLSPEETQYF.

For the CDR3, the DNA is TGTGCCACCAGCTCGGGTCGCACTGAAGCTTTCTTT. As protein: CATSSGRTEAFF. The chain recombines TRBV15 with TRBJ1-1; unclear D gene. Trimming stripped 5 bases from V and 4 bases from J, with 8 bases between. This CDR3 contains 12 residues. The V gene's germline CDR1 is LNHNV and CDR2 YYDKDF (reference sequence). The complete variable domain, with remaining parts taken from reference TRBV15 and TRBJ1-1, reads DAMVIQNPRYQVTQFGKPVTLSCSQTLNHNVMYWYQQKSSQAPKLLFHYYDKDFNNEADTPDNFQSRRPNTSFCFLDIRSPGLGDTAMYLCATSSGRTEAFFGQGTRLTVV.

V is TRBV27 and J is TRBJ2-1; 13 nucleotides match TRBD2. The CDR3 sequence is 15 residues long. Unmatched junction bases numbered 7, after V lost 7 bases and J lost 7 bases. Germline V gene data show CDR1 as MNHEY and CDR2 as SMNVEV (reference sequence). The CDR3 loop reads CASTPLAGGWNEQFF. The CDR3 nucleotides read TGTGCCAGCACCCCACTAGCGGGAGGGTGGAATGAGCAGTTCTTC.

The chain has TRBV5-6 and TRBJ2-7, with a weak D call TRBD1 (5 bases). The CDR3 is 18 amino acids. Between the trimmed V and J ends, which lost 3 bases and 5 bases, there was a span of 27 bases. From germline, CDR1 is SGHDT and CDR2 YYEEEE. CDR3 DNA: TGTGCCAGCAGCTCTATGACCTGGACAACCTACAAATCACACGAGCAGTACTTC. Translation gives CASSSMTWTTYKSHEQYF.

The chain combines TRBV28 with TRBJ1-1; D remains unclear. CDR1 is MDHEN, CDR2 SYDVKM, per germline. CDR3 length: 13 residues. V was pared by 6 bases and J by 1 base, with 9 bases between. CDR3 DNA sequence: TGTGCCAGCAGAGAGTGGGAGAACACTGAAGCTTTCTTT. Translating gives CASREWENTEAFF.

The CDR3 reads CASSYGLPSDKSGANVLTF. The CDR3 DNA reads TGTGCCAGCAGTTACGGGCTACCTTCCGATAAGTCTGGGGCCAACGTCCTGACTTTC. The gene calls are TRBV6-5 and TRBJ2-6; unclear D gene. The germline CDR1 and CDR2 sequences are MNHEY and SVGAGI. V was shortened by 2 bases and J by 1 base, with 18 bases between the two germline ends. The CDR3 extends over 19 amino acids.

V gene TRBV28 combines with J gene TRBJ2-2; 12 bases agree with TRBD2. The CDR3 is made up of 17 amino acids. V lost 3 bases, J lost 0 bases, and 2 bases stayed unmatched. Per germline, CDR1 MDHEN and CDR2 SYDVKM. CDR3 loop: CASSLGLAGANTGELFF. The CDR3 bases are TGTGCCAGCAGTTTGGGACTAGCGGGTGCGAACACCGGGGAGCTGTTTTTT. Full variable domain (remainder filled in from reference TRBV28 and TRBJ2-2): DVKVTQSSRYLVKRTGEKVFLECVQDMDHENMFWYRQDPGLGLRLIYFSYDVKMKEKGDIPEGYSVSREKKERFSLILESASTNQTSMYLCASSLGLAGANTGELFFGEGSRLTVL.

The chain uses TRBV11-2 and TRBJ2-7; 9 bases are a match to TRBD1. Germline values: CDR1 SGHAT, CDR2 FQNNGV. This CDR3 is built from 16 residues. Trimming took 4 bases from V and 5 from J; bases not matched to a gene: 12. CDR3 loop: CASSSTPGQGMDEQYF. DNA of the CDR3: TGTGCCAGCAGCTCAACCCCGGGACAGGGCATGGACGAGCAGTACTTC.

The CDR3 is CASSLPADTQYF. The DNA of the CDR3 is TGTGCCAGCAGCCTTCCGGCAGATACGCAGTATTTT. J is TRBJ2-3 and V is TRBV3-1; D remains ambiguous. Germline V gene sequence: CDR1 LGHDT, CDR2 YNNKEL (reference sequence). Trimming took off 4 bases at V and 4 bases at J, with 6 bases between the two ends. CDR3 length: 12 amino acids.

V and J are TRBV13 and TRBJ2-1; 7 nucleotides line up with TRBD2. Germline CDR1 and CDR2: PRHDT and FYEKMQ (reference sequence). The CDR3 has 14 amino acids. The junction had 2 bases not matched to a gene; V was cut back by 2 bases and J by 4 bases. CDR3 nucleotide sequence: TGTGCCAGCAGCTTATCTAGCGGATACAATGAGCAGTTCTTC. Its protein is CASSLSSGYNEQFF.

CDR3 residues: CASRSGGTEQYF. DNA of the CDR3: TGTGCCAGCAGGTCCGGAGGGACCGAGCAGTACTTC. The gene calls are TRBV27 and TRBJ2-7, with D possibly matching TRBD2 (6 bases). There are 12 residues in the CDR3. Germline V gene lookup returns CDR1 MNHEY and CDR2 SMNVEV (reference sequence). V was cut by 6 bases and J by 6 bases, with 12 bases left in between.

V gene TRBV28 combines with J gene TRBJ2-5, with TRBD1 identical over 9 bases. The CDR3 totals 15 residues. In germline, CDR1 is MDHEN, CDR2 SYDVKM. V dropped 6 bases and J dropped 2; count of bases not matched to a gene: 7. CDR3 protein: CASSSYRGQQETQYF. CDR3 coding DNA: TGTGCCAGCAGCTCCTACAGGGGGCAACAAGAGACCCAGTACTTC.

The rearrangement uses TRBV2 and TRBJ2-7; possibly TRBD2 for D (6 bases). The CDR3 contains 14 residues. The germline V gene has CDR1 SNHLY and CDR2 FYNNEI. With 8 bases removed from V and 2 bases from J, the gap between germline ends came to 16 bases. The CDR3 spells CASLVASVPYEQYF. The CDR3 nucleotides are TGTGCCAGCCTGGTGGCTAGCGTTCCCTACGAGCAGTACTTC.

This clonotype was recorded a few times. The chain is built from TRBV5-6 and TRBJ2-7; perhaps TRBD1 as D (7 bases). The CDR3 spans 15 residues. The germline gives CDR1 SGHDT, CDR2 YYEEEE. Deletions cut 0 bases from V and 2 bases from J, with 12 bases between. Here the CDR3 reads CASSLGGRGAYEQYF. The CDR3 DNA is TGTGCCAGCAGCTTGGGAGGCAGGGGGGCCTACGAGCAGTACTTC.